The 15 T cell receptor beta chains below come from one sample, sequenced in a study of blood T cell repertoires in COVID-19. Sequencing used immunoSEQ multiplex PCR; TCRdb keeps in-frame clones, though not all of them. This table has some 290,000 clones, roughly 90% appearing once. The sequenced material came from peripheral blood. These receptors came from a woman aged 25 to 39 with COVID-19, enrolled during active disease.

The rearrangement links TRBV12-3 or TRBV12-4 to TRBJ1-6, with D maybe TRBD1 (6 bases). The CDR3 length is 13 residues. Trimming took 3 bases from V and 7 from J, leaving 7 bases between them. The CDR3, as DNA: TGTGCCAGCAGTTTGACAGGAAATTCACCCCTCCACTTT. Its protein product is CASSLTGNSPLHF.

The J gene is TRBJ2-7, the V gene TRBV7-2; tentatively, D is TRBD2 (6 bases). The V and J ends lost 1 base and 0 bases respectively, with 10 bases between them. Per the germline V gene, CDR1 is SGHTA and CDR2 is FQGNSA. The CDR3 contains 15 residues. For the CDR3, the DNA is TGTGCCAGCAGCTTAGTAGGAGGGAGCTCCTACGAGCAGTACTTC. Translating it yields CASSLVGGSSYEQYF.

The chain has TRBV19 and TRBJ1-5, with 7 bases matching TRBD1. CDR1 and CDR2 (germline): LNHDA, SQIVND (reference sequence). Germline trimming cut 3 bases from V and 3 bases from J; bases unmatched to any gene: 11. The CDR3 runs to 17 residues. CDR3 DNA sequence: TGTGCCAGTAGTATGCGACAGGGCAACTTAAACAATCAGCCCCAGCATTTT. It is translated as CASSMRQGNLNNQPQHF.

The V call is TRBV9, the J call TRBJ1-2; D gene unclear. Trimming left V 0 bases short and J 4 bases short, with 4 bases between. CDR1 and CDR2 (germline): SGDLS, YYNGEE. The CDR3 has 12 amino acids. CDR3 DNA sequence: TGTGCCAGCAGCGTAGCCGGCTATGGCTACACCTTC. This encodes CASSVAGYGYTF. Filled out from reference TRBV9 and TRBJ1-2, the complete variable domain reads DSGVTQTPKHLITATGQRVTLRCSPRSGDLSVYWYQQSLDQGLQFLIQYYNGEERAKGNILERFSAQQFPDLHSELNLSSLELGDSALYFCASSVAGYGYTFGSGTRLTVV.

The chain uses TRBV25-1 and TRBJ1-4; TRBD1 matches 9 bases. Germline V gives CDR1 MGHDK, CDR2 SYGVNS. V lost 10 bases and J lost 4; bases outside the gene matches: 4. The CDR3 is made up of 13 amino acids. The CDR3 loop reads CATQGAYNEKLFF. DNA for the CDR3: TGTGCCACACAGGGGGCCTATAATGAAAAACTGTTTTTT.

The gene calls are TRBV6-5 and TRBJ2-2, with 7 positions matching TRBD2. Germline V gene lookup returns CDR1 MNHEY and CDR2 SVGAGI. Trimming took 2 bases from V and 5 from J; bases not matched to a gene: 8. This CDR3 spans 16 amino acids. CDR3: CASSYEVGAGTGELFF. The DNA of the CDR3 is TGTGCCAGCAGTTACGAGGTGGGAGCGGGGACCGGGGAGCTGTTTTTT.

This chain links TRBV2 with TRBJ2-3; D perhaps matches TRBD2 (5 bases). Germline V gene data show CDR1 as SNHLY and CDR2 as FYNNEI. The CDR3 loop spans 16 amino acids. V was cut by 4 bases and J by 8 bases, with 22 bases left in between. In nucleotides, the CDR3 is TGTGCCAGCAGTGTACGACTACCCCAAGTTTATGTTACGCAGTATTTT. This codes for CASSVRLPQVYVTQYF.

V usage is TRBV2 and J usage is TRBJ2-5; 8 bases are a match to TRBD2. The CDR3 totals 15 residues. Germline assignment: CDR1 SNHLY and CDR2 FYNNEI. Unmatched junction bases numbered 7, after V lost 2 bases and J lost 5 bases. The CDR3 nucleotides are TGTGCCAGCAGTGAAAGCGGGAGTAGTAGGGAGACCCAGTACTTC. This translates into CASSESGSSRETQYF.

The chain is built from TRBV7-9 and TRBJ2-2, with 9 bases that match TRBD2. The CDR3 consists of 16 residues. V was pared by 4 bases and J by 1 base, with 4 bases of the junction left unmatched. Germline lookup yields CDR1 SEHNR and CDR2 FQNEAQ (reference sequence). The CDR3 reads CASSSPTSGNTGELFF. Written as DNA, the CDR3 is TGTGCCAGCAGCTCCCCGACTAGCGGGAACACCGGGGAGCTGTTTTTT.

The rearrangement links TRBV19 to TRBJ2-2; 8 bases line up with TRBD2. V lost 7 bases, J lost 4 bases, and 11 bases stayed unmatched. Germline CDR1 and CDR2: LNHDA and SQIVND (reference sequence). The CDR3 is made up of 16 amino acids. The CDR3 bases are TGTGCCAGTACCCCAAGCGGGGGCCAGATCACCGGGGAGCTGTTTTTT. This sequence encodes CASTPSGGQITGELFF.

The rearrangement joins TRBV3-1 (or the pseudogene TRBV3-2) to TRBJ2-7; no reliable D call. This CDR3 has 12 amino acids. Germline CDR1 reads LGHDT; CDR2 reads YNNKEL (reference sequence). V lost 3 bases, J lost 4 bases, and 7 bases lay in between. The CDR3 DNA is TGTGCCAGCAGCCATGGGCTGTACGAGCAGTACTTC. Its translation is CASSHGLYEQYF.

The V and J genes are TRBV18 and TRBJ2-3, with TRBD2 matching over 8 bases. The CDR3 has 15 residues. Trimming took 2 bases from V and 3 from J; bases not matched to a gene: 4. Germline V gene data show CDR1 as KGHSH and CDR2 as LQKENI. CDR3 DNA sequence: TGTGCCAGCTCACCAATAAGCGGGAGAACAGATACGCAGTATTTT. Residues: CASSPISGRTDTQYF.

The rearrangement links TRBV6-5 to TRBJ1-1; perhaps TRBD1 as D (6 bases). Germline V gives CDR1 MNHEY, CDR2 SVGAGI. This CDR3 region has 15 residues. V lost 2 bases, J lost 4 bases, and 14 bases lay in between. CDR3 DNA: TGTGCCAGCAGTTACCTCGGGGGGCTAGGCACTGAAGCTTTCTTT. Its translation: CASSYLGGLGTEAFF.

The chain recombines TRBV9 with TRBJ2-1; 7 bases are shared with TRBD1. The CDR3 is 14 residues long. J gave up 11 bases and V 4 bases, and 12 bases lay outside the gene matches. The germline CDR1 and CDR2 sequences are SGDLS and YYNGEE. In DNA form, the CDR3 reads TGTGCCAGCAGCCAACGACAGGGTATCGGGCAGCAGTTCTTC. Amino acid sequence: CASSQRQGIGQQFF.

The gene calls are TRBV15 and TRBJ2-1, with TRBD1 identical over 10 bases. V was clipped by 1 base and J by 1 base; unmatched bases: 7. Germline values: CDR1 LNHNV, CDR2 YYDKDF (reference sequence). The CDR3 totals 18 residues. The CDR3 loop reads CATSRGPGQGVSYNEQFF. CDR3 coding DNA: TGTGCCACCAGCAGAGGTCCCGGACAGGGGGTGTCCTACAATGAGCAGTTCTTC.